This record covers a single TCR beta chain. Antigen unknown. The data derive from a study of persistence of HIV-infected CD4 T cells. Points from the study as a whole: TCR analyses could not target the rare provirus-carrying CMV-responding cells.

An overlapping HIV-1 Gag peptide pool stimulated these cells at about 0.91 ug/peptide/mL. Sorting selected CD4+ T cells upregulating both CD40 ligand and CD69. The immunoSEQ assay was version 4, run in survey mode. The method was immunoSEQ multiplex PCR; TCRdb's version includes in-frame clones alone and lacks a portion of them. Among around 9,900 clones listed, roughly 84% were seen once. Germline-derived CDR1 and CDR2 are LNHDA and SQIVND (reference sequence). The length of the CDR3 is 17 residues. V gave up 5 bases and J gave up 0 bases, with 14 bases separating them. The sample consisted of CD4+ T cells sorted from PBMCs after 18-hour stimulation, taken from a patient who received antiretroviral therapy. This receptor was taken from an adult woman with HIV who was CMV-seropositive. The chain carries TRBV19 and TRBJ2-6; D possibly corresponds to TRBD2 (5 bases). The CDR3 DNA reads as TGTGCCAGTAGTGGGCGGACTCCTTACTCTGGGGCCAACGTCCTGACTTTC. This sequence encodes CASSGRTPYSGANVLTF. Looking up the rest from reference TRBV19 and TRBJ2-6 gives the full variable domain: DGGITQSPKYLFRKEGQNVTLSCEQNLNHDAMYWYRQDPGQGLRLIYYSQIVNDFQKGDIAEGYSVSREKKESFPLTVTSAQKNPTAFYLCASSGRTPYSGANVLTFGAGSRLTVL.